The 11 T cell receptor beta chains below come from one sample, sequenced in a study of T cells in localized non-small cell lung cancer. The table came from immunoSEQ multiplex PCR; TCRdb's copy has only in-frame clones and leaves some out. The profile shows roughly 34,000 clones, under 85% of them singletons. The material sequenced was peripheral blood, taken before any cancer treatment. The receptors were gathered from a male donor at least 60 years old with stage II squamous cell lung carcinoma.

The chain couples TRBV5-1 to TRBJ1-1; D not resolved. In germline, CDR1 is SGHRS, CDR2 YFSETQ. Between the trimmed V and J ends, which lost 4 bases and 3 bases, there was a span of 16 bases. The CDR3 length is 15 residues. The DNA for the CDR3 is TGCGCCAGCAGCCCAGGAAGTTCCCAGGACACTGAAGCTTTCTTT. It is translated as CASSPGSSQDTEAFF.

CDR3 amino acids: CASSQSIQDPIDTQYF. The CDR3 region has the DNA TGCGCCAGCAGTCAATCGATCCAGGATCCAATCGATACCCAGTACTTC. The chain carries TRBV23-1 and TRBJ2-5, with D hard to call. TRBV23-1 belongs to the ORF category, with a function that is uncertain. The CDR3 loop spans 16 amino acids. The V end was cut by 0 bases, the J end by 8 bases, with 19 bases between.

In its sample, this clone was seen a few times. The chain links TRBV29-1 to TRBJ2-7; no firm D call. V was cut by 6 bases and J by 4 bases, with 13 bases left in between. Germline lookup yields CDR1 SQVTM and CDR2 ANQGSEA. The CDR3 loop spans 12 amino acids. The DNA of the CDR3 is TGCAGCGTGATGATGGGGAATTACGAGCAGTACTTC. Protein product: CSVMMGNYEQYF.

In DNA form, the CDR3 reads TGTGCCAGCAGGCCAGGGACCCCAGCCTCTGGAAACACCATATATTTT. Translating it yields CASRPGTPASGNTIYF. The V gene is TRBV2, the J gene TRBJ1-3, with D possibly TRBD1 on 5 matching bases. This CDR3 is 16 amino acids long. V was cut by 6 bases and J by 0 bases, with 15 bases left in between. Germline values: CDR1 SNHLY, CDR2 FYNNEI.

This clone was counted only a few times. V gene TRBV5-1 combines with J gene TRBJ1-5; the D is unclear. Trimming removed 5 bases at V and 3 bases at J, with 9 bases between. Germline V gene sequence: CDR1 SGHRS, CDR2 YFSETQ. The CDR3 is 13 amino acids. In DNA form, the CDR3 reads TGCGCCAGCAGTCAAGGGATCAATCAGCCCCAGCATTTT. Translation gives CASSQGINQPQHF.

This chain joins TRBV30 and TRBJ1-2; no reliable D call. V lost 0 bases and J lost 4, with 12 bases in between. Germline CDR1 reads GTSNPN; CDR2 reads SVGIG (reference sequence). This CDR3 is 14 amino acids long. The CDR3 bases are TGTGCCTGGAGTGTAAGGGCGGTGGGCTATGGCTACACCTTC. Translating gives CAWSVRAVGYGYTF.

The rearrangement uses TRBV10-3 and TRBJ2-7; 9 bases align to TRBD1. In germline, CDR1 is ENHRY, CDR2 SYGVKD. Trimming removed 5 bases from V and 4 bases from J; junction bases left unmatched: 6. CDR3 length: 14 residues. CDR3 residues: CAISLGQGGYEQYF. The CDR3 coding sequence is TGTGCCATCAGTTTGGGACAGGGTGGTTACGAGCAGTACTTC.

This clone has only a few counts. CDR3 nucleotides: TGTGCCAGCAGTTACTCCCCCACCTACGAGCAGTACTTC. Its protein is CASSYSPTYEQYF. The chain couples TRBV6-5 to TRBJ2-7; D is unclear. V shed 0 bases and J shed 2 bases, with 5 bases lying between them. This CDR3 has 13 residues. Looked up from germline, CDR1 is MNHEY and CDR2 is SVGAGI.

This chain connects TRBV5-1 to TRBJ2-1; no definite D call. Trimming removed 0 bases at V and 4 bases at J, with 8 bases between. This CDR3 comprises 14 residues. Germline V CDR1 and CDR2: SGHRS, YFSETQ. The CDR3 here is CASSLALNYNEQFF. DNA for the CDR3: TGCGCCAGCAGCTTGGCCCTGAATTACAATGAGCAGTTCTTC. Filled out from reference TRBV5-1 and TRBJ2-1, the complete variable domain reads KAGVTQTPRYLIKTRGQQVTLSCSPISGHRSVSWYQQTPGQGLQFLFEYFSETQRNKGNFPGRFSGRQFSNSRSEMNVSTLELGDSALYLCASSLALNYNEQFFGPGTRLTVL.

The chain joins TRBV25-1 to TRBJ2-7; 11 bases line up with TRBD2. Germline V gene sequence: CDR1 MGHDK, CDR2 SYGVNS. V dropped 6 bases and J dropped 4; count of bases not matched to a gene: 5. This CDR3 has 14 residues. CDR3 nucleotides: TGTGCCAGCAGCATAGCGGGAGGGAAGTACGAGCAGTACTTC. Protein sequence: CASSIAGGKYEQYF.

The V call is TRBV7-9, the J call TRBJ1-2; TRBD1 agrees at 9 bases. Germline-derived CDR1 and CDR2 are SEHNR and FQNEAQ (reference sequence). The length of the CDR3 is 15 residues. After removal of 5 bases from V and 4 bases from J, the junction contained 8 bases not matched to a gene. CDR3 protein: CASSRPGTGTYGYTF. CDR3 DNA sequence: TGTGCCAGCAGCCGTCCCGGGACAGGGACCTATGGCTACACCTTC.